This T cell receptor beta chain was captured by sequencing in a study of T cells in Graves' hyperthyroidism and ophthalmopathy. CDR1 is LGHNA and CDR2 is YNFKEQ in the germline V gene. The CDR3 covers 14 residues. V was shortened by 1 base and J by 2 bases, with 6 bases between the two germline ends. The CDR3 regions of TCR beta were amplified from RNA transcripts. TCR CDR3 regions were first amplified by RT-PCR with HTBI primers. Via MiXCR, TCRdb re-called the multiplex PCR reads, giving one row per CDR3 protein. The sample carries 500,000 to 600,000 distinct CDR3 sequences, around 42% recorded once.

The sample consisted of peripheral blood or thyroid tissue (not recorded which). The source is an adult woman with Graves' disease, either hyperthyroidism or ophthalmopathy (not recorded which). This chain connects TRBV4-2 to TRBJ1-5; possible D gene TRBD1, 6 bases. CDR3 sequence: CASSQGTGNQPQHF. As DNA, the CDR3 is TGTGCCAGCAGCCAAGGGACAGGCAATCAGCCCCAGCATTTT.